Included here is one T cell receptor (beta chain) sequence, with context. Assay used: immunoSEQ multiplex PCR; TCRdb lists only in-frame clones, some missing. Among 250,000 to 350,000 clones listed, around 90% were seen once. The germline V and J ends were trimmed by 3 bases and 6 bases, with 18 bases remaining between them. Germline V gene data show CDR1 as SGHVS and CDR2 as FQNEAQ. This CDR3 is built from 16 residues. The data were obtained in a study of blood T cell repertoires in COVID-19. The rearrangement joins TRBV7-8 to TRBJ1-5; D perhaps matches TRBD1 (5 bases). This TCR derives from a woman aged 35 to 49 who had recovered from COVID-19. Specimen: PBMCs or T cells enriched from blood (not recorded which). CDR3 sequence reads: CASSFSRATSGQPQHF. The CDR3 bases are TGTGCCAGCAGCTTCTCCAGGGCCACCTCGGGTCAGCCCCAGCATTTT.